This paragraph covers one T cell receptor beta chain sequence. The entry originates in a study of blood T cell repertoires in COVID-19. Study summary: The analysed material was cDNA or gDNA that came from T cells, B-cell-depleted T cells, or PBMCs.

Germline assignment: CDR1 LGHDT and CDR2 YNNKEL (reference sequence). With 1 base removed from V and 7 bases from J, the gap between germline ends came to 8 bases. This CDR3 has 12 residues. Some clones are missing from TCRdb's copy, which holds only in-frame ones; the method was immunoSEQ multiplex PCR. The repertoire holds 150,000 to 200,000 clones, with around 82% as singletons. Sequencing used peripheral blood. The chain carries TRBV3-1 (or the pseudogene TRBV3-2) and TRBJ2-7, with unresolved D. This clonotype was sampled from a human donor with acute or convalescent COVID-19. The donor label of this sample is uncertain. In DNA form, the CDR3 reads TGTGCCAGCAGCCAAGTGGGCAGGGAGCAGTACTTC. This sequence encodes CASSQVGREQYF.